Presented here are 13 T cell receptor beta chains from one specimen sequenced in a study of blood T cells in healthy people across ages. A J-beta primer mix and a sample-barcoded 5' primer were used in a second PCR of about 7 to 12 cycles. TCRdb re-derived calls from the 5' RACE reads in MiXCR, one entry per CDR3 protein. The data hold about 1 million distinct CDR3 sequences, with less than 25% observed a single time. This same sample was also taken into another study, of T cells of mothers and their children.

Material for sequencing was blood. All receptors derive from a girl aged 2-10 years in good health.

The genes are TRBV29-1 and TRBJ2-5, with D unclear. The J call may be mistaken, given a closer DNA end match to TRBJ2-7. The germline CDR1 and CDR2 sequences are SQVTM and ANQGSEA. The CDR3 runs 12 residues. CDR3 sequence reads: CSVQEGTYEQYF. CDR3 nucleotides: TGCAGCGTTCAGGAAGGGACCTACGAGCAGTACTTC.

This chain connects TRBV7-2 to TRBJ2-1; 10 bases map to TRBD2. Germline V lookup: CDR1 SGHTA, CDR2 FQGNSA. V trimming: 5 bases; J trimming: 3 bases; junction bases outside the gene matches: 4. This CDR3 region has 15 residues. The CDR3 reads CASSRSGGNYNEQFF. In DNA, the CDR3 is TGTGCCAGCAGCCGTAGCGGGGGGAACTACAATGAGCAGTTCTTC.

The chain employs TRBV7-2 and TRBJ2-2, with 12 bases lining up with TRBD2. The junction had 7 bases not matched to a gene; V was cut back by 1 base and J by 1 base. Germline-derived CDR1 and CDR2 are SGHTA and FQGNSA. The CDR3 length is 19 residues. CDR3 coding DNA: TGTGCCAGCAGCTTAGGCCCTAGCGGGAGGGCCTGGAACACCGGGGAGCTGTTTTTT. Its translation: CASSLGPSGRAWNTGELFF.

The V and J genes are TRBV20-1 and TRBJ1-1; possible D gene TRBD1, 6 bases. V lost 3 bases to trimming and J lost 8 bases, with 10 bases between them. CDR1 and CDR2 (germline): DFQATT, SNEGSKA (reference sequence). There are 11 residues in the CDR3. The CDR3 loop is CSASRGGEAFF. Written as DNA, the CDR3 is TGCAGTGCTAGTAGGGGGGGAGAAGCTTTCTTT.

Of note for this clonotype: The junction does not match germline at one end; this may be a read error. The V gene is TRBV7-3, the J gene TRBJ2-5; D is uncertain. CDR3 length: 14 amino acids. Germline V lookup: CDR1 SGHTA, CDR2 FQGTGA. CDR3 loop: CASGLGLDGETQYF. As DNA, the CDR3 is TGTGCCAGCGGCTTAGGTCTAGACGGGGAGACCCAGTACTTC. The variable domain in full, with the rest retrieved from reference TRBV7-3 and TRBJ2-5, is GAGVSQTPSNKVTEKGKYVELRCDPISGHTALYWYRQSLGQGPEFLIYFQGTGAADDSGLPNDRFFAVRPEGSVSTLKIQRTERGDSAVYLCASGLGLDGETQYFGPGTRLLVL.

In DNA, the CDR3 is TGTGCCAGCAGCTTTACAGACAGTTCCTACGAGCAGTACTTC. Amino acid sequence: CASSFTDSSYEQYF. This sequence joins TRBV7-9 and TRBJ2-7; D perhaps matches TRBD1 (5 bases). The CDR3 contains 14 residues. Germline V CDR1 and CDR2: SEHNR, FQNEAQ (reference sequence). The V end lost 3 bases, the J end lost 1 base, and 10 bases lay between the germline ends.

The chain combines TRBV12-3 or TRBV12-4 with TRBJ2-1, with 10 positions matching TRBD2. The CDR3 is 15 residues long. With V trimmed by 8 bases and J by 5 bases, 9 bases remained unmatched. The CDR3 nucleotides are TGTGCCAGCTGCCCCCTTACTAGCGGGGACAATGAGCAGTTCTTC. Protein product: CASCPLTSGDNEQFF.

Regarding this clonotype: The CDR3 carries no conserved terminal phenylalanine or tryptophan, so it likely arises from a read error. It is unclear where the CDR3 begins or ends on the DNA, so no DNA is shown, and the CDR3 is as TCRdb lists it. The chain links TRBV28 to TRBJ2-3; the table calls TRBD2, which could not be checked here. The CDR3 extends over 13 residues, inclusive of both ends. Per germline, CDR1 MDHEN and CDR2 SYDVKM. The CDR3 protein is CASSLTATSGKYL.

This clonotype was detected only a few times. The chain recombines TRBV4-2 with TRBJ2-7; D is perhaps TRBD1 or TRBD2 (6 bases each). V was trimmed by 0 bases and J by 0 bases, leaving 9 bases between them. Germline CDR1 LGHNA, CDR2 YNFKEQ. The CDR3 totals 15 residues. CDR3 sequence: CASSQEGGTSYEQYF. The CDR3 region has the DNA TGTGCCAGCAGCCAAGAGGGGGGCACCTCCTACGAGCAGTACTTC.

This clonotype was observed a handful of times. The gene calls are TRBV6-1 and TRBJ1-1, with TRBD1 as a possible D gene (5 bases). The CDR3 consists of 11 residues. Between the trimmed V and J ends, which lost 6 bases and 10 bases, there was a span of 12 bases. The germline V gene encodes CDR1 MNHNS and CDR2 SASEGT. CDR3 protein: CASRDQGLAFF. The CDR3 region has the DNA TGTGCCAGCAGAGATCAGGGTCTAGCTTTCTTT.

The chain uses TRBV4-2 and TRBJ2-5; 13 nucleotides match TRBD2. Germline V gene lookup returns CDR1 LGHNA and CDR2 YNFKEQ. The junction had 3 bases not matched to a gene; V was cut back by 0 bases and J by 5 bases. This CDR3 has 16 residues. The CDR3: CASSQDLLAGGETQYF. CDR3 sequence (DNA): TGTGCCAGCAGCCAAGACCTACTAGCGGGGGGGGAGACCCAGTACTTC.

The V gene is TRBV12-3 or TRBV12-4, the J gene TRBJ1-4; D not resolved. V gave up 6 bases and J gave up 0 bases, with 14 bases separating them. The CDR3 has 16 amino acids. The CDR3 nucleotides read TGTGCCAGCAGCCAACCCAGGCCCGCAACTAATGAAAAACTGTTTTTT. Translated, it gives CASSQPRPATNEKLFF.

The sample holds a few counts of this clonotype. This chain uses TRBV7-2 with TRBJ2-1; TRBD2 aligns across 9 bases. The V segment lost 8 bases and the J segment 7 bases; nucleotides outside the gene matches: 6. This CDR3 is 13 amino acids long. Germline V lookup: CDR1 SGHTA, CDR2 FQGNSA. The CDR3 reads CASEAGGRNEQFF. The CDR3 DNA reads TGTGCCAGCGAGGCGGGGGGGCGGAATGAGCAGTTCTTC.